The 8 T cell receptor beta chains below all came from one sample that was sequenced in a study of blood T cells in healthy people across ages. A J-beta primer mix and a sample-barcoded 5' primer were used in a second PCR of roughly 7 to 12 cycles. TCRdb passed the 5' RACE reads through MiXCR, listing each CDR3 protein once. Seen here are approximately 900,000 distinct CDR3 sequences, about 29% observed once, and the top ten hold roughly a tenth. The same data also went into a second study, on T cells of mothers and their children.

Sequenced: blood. All receptors derive from a woman aged 35 to 49 in good health.

In this sample, this clonotype turned up many times. The V and J genes are TRBV4-3 and TRBJ1-2; D not resolved. The CDR3 runs 14 residues. With 0 bases removed from V and 1 base from J, the gap between germline ends came to 6 bases. Germline CDR1 is LGHNA and CDR2 is YSLEER. As DNA, the CDR3 is TGCGCCAGCAGCCAAGAGAACAGTAACTATGGCTACACCTTC. The encoded protein is CASSQENSNYGYTF.

V is TRBV12-3 or TRBV12-4 and J is TRBJ1-2; D uncertain. With 3 bases removed from V and 8 bases from J, the gap between germline ends came to 10 bases. The CDR3 runs 12 residues. CDR3 DNA: TGTGCCAGCAGTTTCCGATATAAGGGCTACACCTTC. Translation: CASSFRYKGYTF.

As for this clonotype: The junction and the germline gene differ at one end; a read error may be behind it. The chain has TRBV5-1 and TRBJ1-2; D is ambiguous. CDR3 length: 14 amino acids. CDR1 and CDR2 (germline): SGHRS, YFSETQ. CDR3 bases: TGCACCAGCAGTTTAAACCCAGCCAACTATGGCTACACCTTC. Translation: CTSSLNPANYGYTF.

This clonotype was counted ten times or more. The V and J genes are TRBV10-3 and TRBJ2-7; TRBD1 matches at 10 bases. CDR1 and CDR2 from the germline V gene are ENHRY and SYGVKD. The J segment lost 5 bases and the V segment lost 2 bases, leaving 0 bases of the junction unmatched. This CDR3 contains 13 residues. CDR3 region: CAISEGTGDEQYF. The CDR3 coding sequence is TGTGCCATCAGTGAGGGGACAGGGGACGAGCAGTACTTC.

This clonotype has only a few counts. The rearrangement links TRBV4-2 to TRBJ1-5, with no clear D. This CDR3 spans 15 amino acids. With 1 base removed from V and 1 base from J, the gap between germline ends came to 8 bases. CDR1 and CDR2 from the germline V gene are LGHNA and YNFKEQ. The CDR3 is CASSQASGSNQPQHF. CDR3 DNA: TGTGCCAGCAGCCAAGCGAGTGGAAGCAATCAGCCCCAGCATTTT.

The V call is TRBV20-1, the J call TRBJ2-7; 9 bases match TRBD2. CDR3 length: 15 amino acids. Germline values: CDR1 DFQATT, CDR2 SNEGSKA (reference sequence). V trimming: 2 bases; J trimming: 0 bases; junction bases outside the gene matches: 5. The CDR3 loop is CSARLAGPYSYEQYF. For the CDR3, the DNA is TGCAGTGCTAGACTAGCGGGACCCTACTCCTACGAGCAGTACTTC.

The chain carries TRBV4-3 and TRBJ2-7; 8 bases are shared with TRBD1. V trimming: 3 bases; J trimming: 3 bases; junction bases outside the gene matches: 7. The CDR3 length is 15 residues. Per germline, CDR1 LGHNA and CDR2 YSLEER. The CDR3 DNA is TGCGCCAGCAGCCACGGAATACAGGGGGTCTACGAGCAGTACTTC. This gives the protein CASSHGIQGVYEQYF.

V gene TRBV2 combines with J gene TRBJ1-1; D unresolved. The CDR3 consists of 13 residues. Germline V gene data show CDR1 as SNHLY and CDR2 as FYNNEI. Trimming took off 6 bases at V and 4 bases at J, with 12 bases between the two ends. CDR3 sequence: CASRTPKATEAFF. CDR3 bases: TGTGCCAGCAGGACCCCTAAGGCCACTGAAGCTTTCTTT. Together with reference TRBV2 and TRBJ1-1, the CDR3 gives the full variable domain: EPEVTQTPSHQVTQMGQEVILRCVPISNHLYFYWYRQILGQKVEFLVSFYNNEISEKSEIFDDQFSVERPDGSNFTLKIRSTKLEDSAMYFCASRTPKATEAFFGQGTRLTVV.